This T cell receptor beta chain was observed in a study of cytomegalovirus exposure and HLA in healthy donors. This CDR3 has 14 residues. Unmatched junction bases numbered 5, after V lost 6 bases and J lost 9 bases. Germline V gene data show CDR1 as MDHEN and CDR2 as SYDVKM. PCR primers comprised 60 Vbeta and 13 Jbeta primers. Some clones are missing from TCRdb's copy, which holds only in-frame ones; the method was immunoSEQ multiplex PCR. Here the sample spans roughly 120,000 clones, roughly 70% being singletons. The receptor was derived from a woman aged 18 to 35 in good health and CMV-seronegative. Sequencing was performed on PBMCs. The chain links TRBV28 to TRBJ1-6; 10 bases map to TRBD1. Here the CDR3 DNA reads TGTGCCAGCAGCTTGACAGGGGGCACTTCACCCCTCCACTTT. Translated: CASSLTGGTSPLHF.